This TCR beta chain derives from a study of spatial heterogeneity in lung cancer. Trimming cost V 2 bases and J 9 bases, with 14 bases left between them. This CDR3 spans 14 amino acids. Via MiXCR, TCRdb re-called the 5' RACE reads, giving one row per CDR3 protein. The data contain about 82,000 distinct CDR3 sequences, around 12% of them seen just once; the ten biggest clones take up 3.5% to 5.5%. This clonotype appeared a few times. The time point denotes: sample taken at primary tumor resection. Unsorted whole RNA of tumor, nontumor lung or frozen PBMC was sequenced. The V and J genes are TRBV12-3 or TRBV12-4 and TRBJ1-5; D is possibly TRBD1 (5 bases). The TCR sequence derives from a male donor with early-stage non-small cell lung cancer. Sequencing used PBMCs, obtained at surgery. The chain's CDR3 is CASSLLLQGSPQHF. The DNA for the CDR3 is TGTGCCAGCAGTTTACTTCTTCAGGGTTCGCCCCAGCATTTT.